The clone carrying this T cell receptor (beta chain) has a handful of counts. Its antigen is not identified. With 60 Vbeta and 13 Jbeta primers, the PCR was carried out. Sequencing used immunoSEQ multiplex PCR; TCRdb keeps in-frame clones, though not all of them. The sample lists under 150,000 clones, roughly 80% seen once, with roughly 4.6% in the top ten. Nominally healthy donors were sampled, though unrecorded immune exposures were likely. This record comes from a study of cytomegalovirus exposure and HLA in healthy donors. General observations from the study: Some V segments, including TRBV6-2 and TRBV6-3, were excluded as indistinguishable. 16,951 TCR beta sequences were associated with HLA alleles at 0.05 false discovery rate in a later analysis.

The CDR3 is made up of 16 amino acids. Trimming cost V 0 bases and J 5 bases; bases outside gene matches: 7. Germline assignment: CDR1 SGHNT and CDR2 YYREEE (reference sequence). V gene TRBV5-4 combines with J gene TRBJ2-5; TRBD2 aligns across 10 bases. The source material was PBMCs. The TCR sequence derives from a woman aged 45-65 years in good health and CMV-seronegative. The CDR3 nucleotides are TGTGCCAGCAGCTTGGACCCAGCGGGGGGGTATGAGACCCAGTACTTC. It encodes CASSLDPAGGYETQYF.